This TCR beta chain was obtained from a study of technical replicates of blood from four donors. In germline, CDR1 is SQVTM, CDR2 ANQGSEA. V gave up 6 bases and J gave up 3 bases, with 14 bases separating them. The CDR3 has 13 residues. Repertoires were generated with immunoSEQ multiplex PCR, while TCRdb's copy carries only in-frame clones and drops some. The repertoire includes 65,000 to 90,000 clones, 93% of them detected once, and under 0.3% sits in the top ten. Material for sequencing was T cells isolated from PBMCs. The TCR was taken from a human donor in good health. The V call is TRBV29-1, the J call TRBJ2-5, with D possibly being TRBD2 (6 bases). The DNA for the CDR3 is TGCAGCGTAGCCGGGACTCAGAAAGAGACCCAGTACTTC. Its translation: CSVAGTQKETQYF.